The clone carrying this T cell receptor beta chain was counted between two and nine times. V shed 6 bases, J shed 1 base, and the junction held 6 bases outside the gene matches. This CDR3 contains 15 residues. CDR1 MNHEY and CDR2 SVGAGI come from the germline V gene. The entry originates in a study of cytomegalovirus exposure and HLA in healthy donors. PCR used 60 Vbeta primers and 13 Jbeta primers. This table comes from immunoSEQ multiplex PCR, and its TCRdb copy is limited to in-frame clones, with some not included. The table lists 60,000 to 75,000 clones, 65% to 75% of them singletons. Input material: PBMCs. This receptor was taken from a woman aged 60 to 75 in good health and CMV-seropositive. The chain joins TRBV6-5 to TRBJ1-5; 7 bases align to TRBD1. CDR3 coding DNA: TGTGCCAGCAGCTCGACAGGGCGGAGCAATCAGCCCCAGCATTTT. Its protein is CASSSTGRSNQPQHF.